The 7 T cell receptor beta chains below all came from one sample that was sequenced in a study of blood T cell repertoires in COVID-19 (TCRdb year 2020). Preparation of the library involved the immunoSEQ multiplex PCR assay. TCRdb took over this immuneACCESS table, retaining in-frame rearrangements with V and J assigned. Such tables are incomplete; in checked studies, under half of the missing clones stem from an unresolved V gene, and the remainder is unexplained. The sample table shows about 140,000 clones, and roughly 85% are seen once. The ten most abundant clones make up around 3% of the sample. The sequencing sample was made of peripheral blood. The source of these receptors is a man between 50 and 59 years old with acute or convalescent COVID-19.

There are a few counts of this clone. The chain links TRBV11-1 to TRBJ2-7, with 9 positions matching TRBD2. The CDR3 has 16 residues. J was trimmed by 2 bases and V by 9 bases; bases with no gene match: 14. Germline CDR1 SGHAT, CDR2 FQDESV (reference sequence). The CDR3 here is CASSLQSTSGPYEQYF. Written as DNA, the CDR3 is TGTGCCAGTAGTCTCCAGTCGACTAGCGGACCCTACGAGCAGTACTTC.

The chain couples TRBV9 to TRBJ2-7, with a tentative D call TRBD2 (6 bases). The CDR3 has 15 residues. Trimming took 4 bases from V and 1 from J, leaving 15 bases between them. Germline assignment: CDR1 SGDLS and CDR2 YYNGEE. The CDR3 DNA is TGTGCCAGCAGCCCCCAGGAGGGAAGATCCTACGAGCAGTACTTC. This gives the protein CASSPQEGRSYEQYF.

V usage is TRBV11-3 and J usage is TRBJ2-5, with 12 bases fitting TRBD2. The CDR3 spans 15 residues. CDR1 and CDR2 (germline): SGHNT, YENEEA. V trimming: 5 bases; J trimming: 5 bases; junction bases outside the gene matches: 6. The DNA for the CDR3 is TGTGCCAGCAGCCCGGGACTAGCGGGCGGCGAGACCCAGTACTTC. Protein sequence: CASSPGLAGGETQYF.

The rearrangement joins TRBV9 to TRBJ2-1; 9 bases agree with TRBD1. The V gene end was trimmed by 0 bases and the J gene end by 7 bases; junction bases not matched to a gene: 5. The CDR3 spans 15 residues. Per the germline V gene, CDR1 is SGDLS and CDR2 is YYNGEE. The CDR3 region has the DNA TGTGCCAGCAGCGTAGCGGACAGGGGTGGGAATGAGCAGTTCTTC. Translation gives CASSVADRGGNEQFF.

This chain joins TRBV6-5 and TRBJ2-1; 9 positions agree with TRBD1. J lost 6 bases, V lost 7 bases, and 7 bases had no gene match. Per germline, CDR1 MNHEY and CDR2 SVGAGI. This CDR3 has 14 residues. CDR3 nucleotides: TGTGCCAGCATGTCACAGGGGGCGGGCAATGAGCAGTTCTTC. This codes for CASMSQGAGNEQFF.

The V and J genes are TRBV12-3 or TRBV12-4 and TRBJ1-2; tentatively, D is TRBD1 (6 bases). This CDR3 region has 13 residues. V lost 5 bases to trimming and J lost 4 bases, with 11 bases between them. CDR3 sequence (DNA): TGTGCCAGCAGTAAACAGGGATCCTATGGCTACACCTTC. Translation gives CASSKQGSYGYTF.

The count of this clone is one. The V call is TRBV3-1 (or the pseudogene TRBV3-2), the J call TRBJ1-2; 7 nucleotides agree with TRBD1. This CDR3 is 15 amino acids long. Germline assignment: CDR1 LGHDT and CDR2 YNNKEL (reference sequence). V shed 0 bases and J 7 bases; nucleotides not matched to a gene: 8. The CDR3 spells CASSQEKGQISGYTF. The CDR3, as DNA: TGTGCCAGCAGCCAAGAAAAGGGACAGATTAGTGGCTACACCTTC.